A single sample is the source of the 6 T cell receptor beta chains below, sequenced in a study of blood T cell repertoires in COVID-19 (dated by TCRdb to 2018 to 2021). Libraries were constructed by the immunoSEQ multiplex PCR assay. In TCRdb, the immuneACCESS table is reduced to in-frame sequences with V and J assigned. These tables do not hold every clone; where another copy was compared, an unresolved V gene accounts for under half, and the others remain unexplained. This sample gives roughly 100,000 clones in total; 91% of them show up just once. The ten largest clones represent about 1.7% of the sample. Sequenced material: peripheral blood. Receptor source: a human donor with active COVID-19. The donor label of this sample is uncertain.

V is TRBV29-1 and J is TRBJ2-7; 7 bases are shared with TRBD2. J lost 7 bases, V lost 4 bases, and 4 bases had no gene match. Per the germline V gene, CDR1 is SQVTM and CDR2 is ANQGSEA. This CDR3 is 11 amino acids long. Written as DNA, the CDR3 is TGCAGCGTTGGGGAGGGCCTGGAGCAGTACTTC. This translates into CSVGEGLEQYF.

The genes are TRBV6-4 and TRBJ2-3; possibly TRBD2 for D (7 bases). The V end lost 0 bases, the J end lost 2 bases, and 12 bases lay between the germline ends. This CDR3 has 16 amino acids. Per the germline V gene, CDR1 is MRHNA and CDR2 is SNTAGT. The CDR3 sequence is CASSDSAGGPTDTQYF. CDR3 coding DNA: TGTGCCAGCAGTGACTCAGCCGGGGGGCCCACAGATACGCAGTATTTT.

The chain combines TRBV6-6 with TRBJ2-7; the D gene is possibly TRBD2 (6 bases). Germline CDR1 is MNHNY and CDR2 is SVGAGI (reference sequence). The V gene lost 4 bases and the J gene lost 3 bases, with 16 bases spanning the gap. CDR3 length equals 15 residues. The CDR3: CASSFVGGGIYEQYF. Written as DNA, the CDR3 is TGTGCCAGCAGTTTCGTCGGTGGGGGGATCTACGAGCAGTACTTC.

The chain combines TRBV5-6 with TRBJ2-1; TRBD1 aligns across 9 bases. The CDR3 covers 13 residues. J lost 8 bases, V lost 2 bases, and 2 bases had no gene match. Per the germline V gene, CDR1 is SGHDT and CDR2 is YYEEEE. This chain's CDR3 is CASSLTGGDEQFF. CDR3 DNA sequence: TGTGCCAGCAGCTTAACAGGGGGCGATGAGCAGTTCTTC.

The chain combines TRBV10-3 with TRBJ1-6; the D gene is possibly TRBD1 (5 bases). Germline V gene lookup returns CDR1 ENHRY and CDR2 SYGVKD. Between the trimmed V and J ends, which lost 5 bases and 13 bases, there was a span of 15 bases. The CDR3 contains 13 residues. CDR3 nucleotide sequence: TGTGCCATCAGTATCCAGGGTGGTGGGCCCCTCCACTTT. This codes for CAISIQGGGPLHF.

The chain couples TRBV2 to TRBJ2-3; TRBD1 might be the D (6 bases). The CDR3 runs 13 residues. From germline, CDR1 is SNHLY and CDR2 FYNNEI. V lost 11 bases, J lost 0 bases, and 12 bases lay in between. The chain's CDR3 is CAQGQTSTDTQYF. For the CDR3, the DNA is TGTGCCCAGGGGCAAACTAGCACAGATACGCAGTATTTT.